The rows below give T cell receptor beta chains drawn from one sample of a study of blood T cells in healthy people across ages. MiXCR was run by TCRdb on the 5' RACE reads, yielding one entry per CDR3 protein. The profile shows 1.2 million to 1.5 million distinct CDR3 sequences, around 59% of them singletons. The sample was blood. The receptor set was obtained from a man aged 18 to 29 in good health. CDR3s include the opening cysteine and the closing phenylalanine or tryptophan. A D gene is named only where the DNA matches it firmly. Clone size is given for some rows only: seen once, a few or many times, or a class if the clone is expanded.

size: -
V: TRBV6-2/TRBV6-3
J: TRBJ2-1
D: -
CDR3: CASSQDGTDNEQFF
DNA: TGTGCCAGCAGTCAAGATGGAACTGACAATGAGCAGTTCTTC

size: -
V: TRBV5-1
J: TRBJ2-1
D: TRBD2
CDR3: CASSSETSGAFDEQFF
DNA: TGCGCCAGCAGCTCGGAGACTAGCGGGGCTTTCGATGAGCAGTTCTTC

size: once
V: TRBV4-1
J: TRBJ2-1
D: TRBD1
CDR3: CASSHELRGNEQFF
DNA: TGCGCCAGCAGCCACGAGCTCAGGGGGAATGAGCAGTTCTTC

size: -
V: TRBV20-1
J: TRBJ2-5
D: TRBD1
CDR3: CSATGTGVETQYF
DNA: TGCAGTGCCACCGGGACAGGGGTAGAGACCCAGTACTTC

size: -
V: TRBV2
J: TRBJ2-7
D: TRBD1
CDR3: CASSVRTGTVQYF
DNA: TGTGCCAGCAGTGTCAGGACAGGGACAGTGCAGTACTTC

size: -
V: TRBV13
J: TRBJ2-7
D: -
CDR3: CASSFPTAGIYEQYF
DNA: TGTGCCAGCAGCTTCCCAACGGCAGGGATCTACGAGCAGTACTTC

size: -
V: TRBV6-4
J: TRBJ1-1
D: -
CDR3: CASSDSGGGAFF
DNA: TGTGCCAGCAGTGACTCCGGTGGTGGAGCTTTCTTT

size: -
V: TRBV12-3/TRBV12-4
J: TRBJ2-3
D: -
CDR3: CACSSRQVKVPTQYF
DNA: TGTGCCTGCAGTTCCCGACAGGTGAAGGTCCCTACGCAGTATTTT

size: -
V: TRBV3-1
J: TRBJ1-1
D: -
CDR3: CASSPTQFNPNTEAFF
DNA: TGTGCCAGCAGCCCCACTCAGTTTAATCCGAACACTGAAGCTTTCTTT

size: few
V: TRBV2
J: TRBJ2-7
D: -
CDR3: CASRARVRETGEQYF
DNA: TGTGCCAGTAGGGCCCGGGTCAGGGAGACGGGCGAGCAGTACTTC

size: -
V: TRBV18
J: TRBJ1-4
D: -
CDR3: CASSPKLGDEKLFF
DNA: TGTGCCAGCTCACCCAAGCTGGGTGATGAAAAACTGTTTTTT

size: -
V: TRBV29-1
J: TRBJ2-1
D: -
CDR3: CSVEDPRKYNEQFF
DNA: TGCAGCGTTGAAGATCCTAGAAAGTACAATGAGCAGTTCTTC

size: -
V: TRBV5-6
J: TRBJ1-1
D: -
CDR3: CASSPLSGSEAFF
DNA: TGTGCCAGCAGCCCCCTGTCGGGTAGCGAAGCTTTCTTT

size: -
V: TRBV6-5
J: TRBJ2-7
D: -
CDR3: CASSLPAGGEQYF
DNA: TGTGCCAGCAGCCTCCCAGCCGGAGGCGAGCAGTACTTC

size: -
V: TRBV20-1
J: TRBJ2-1
D: -
CDR3: CGVRSYNEQFF
DNA: TGCGGGGTTCGCTCCTACAATGAGCAGTTCTTC

size: few
V: TRBV29-1
J: TRBJ2-7
D: -
CDR3: CSVETQGRDEQYF
DNA: TGCAGCGTAGAAACACAGGGAAGAGACGAGCAGTACTTC

size: -
V: TRBV27
J: TRBJ2-5
D: -
CDR3: CASRGNRWGEYF
DNA: TGTGCCAGCAGGGGTAACAGGTGGGGCGAGTACTTC

size: -
V: TRBV7-9
J: TRBJ1-4
D: -
CDR3: CASERDYEKLFF
DNA: TGTGCCAGCGAAAGGGACTACGAAAAACTGTTTTTT

size: few
V: TRBV20-1
J: TRBJ2-1
D: -
CDR3: CSANPTDNEQFF
DNA: TGCAGTGCTAACCCGACAGACAATGAGCAGTTCTTC

size: -
V: TRBV4-1
J: TRBJ2-2
D: -
CDR3: CASSQGLRNTGELFF
DNA: TGCGCCAGCAGCCAAGGCCTAAGAAACACCGGGGAGCTGTTTTTT

size: once
V: TRBV6-5
J: TRBJ1-2
D: TRBD1
CDR3: CPSSYAGTGGYGYTF
DNA: TGTCCCAGCAGTTACGCCGGGACAGGGGGCTATGGCTACACCTTC

size: -
V: TRBV4-2
J: TRBJ2-3
D: -
CDR3: CASSPRPGAAVTQYF
DNA: TGTGCCAGCAGCCCTCGACCGGGGGCCGCGGTTACGCAGTATTTT

size: -
V: TRBV4-2
J: TRBJ2-5
D: -
CDR3: CASQHTEGAQETQYF
DNA: TGTGCCAGCCAACATACCGAAGGCGCACAAGAGACCCAGTACTTC

size: -
V: TRBV13
J: TRBJ2-1
D: -
CDR3: CASSVGLMDNEQFF
DNA: TGTGCCAGCAGCGTAGGCCTGATGGACAATGAGCAGTTCTTC

size: few
V: TRBV18
J: TRBJ2-7
D: TRBD2
CDR3: CASSPGTSGPSYEQYF
DNA: TGTGCCAGCTCCCCCGGGACTAGCGGGCCTTCCTACGAGCAGTACTTC

size: -
V: TRBV4-1
J: TRBJ2-5
D: TRBD1
CDR3: CASSTHPGQGQETQYF
DNA: TGCGCCAGCAGCACGCACCCGGGACAGGGGCAAGAGACCCAGTACTTC

size: -
V: TRBV13
J: TRBJ2-5
D: TRBD2
CDR3: CASSLWGGTSGIDEQYF
DNA: TGTGCCAGCAGCTTATGGGGGGGGACTAGCGGGATAGATGAGCAGTACTTC

size: -
V: TRBV9
J: TRBJ2-3
D: TRBD2
CDR3: CASSERGVFDTQYF
DNA: TGTGCCAGCAGCGAGCGGGGGGTATTCGATACGCAGTATTTT

size: few
V: TRBV29-1
J: TRBJ2-2
D: -
CDR3: CSVVGTPYTGELFF
DNA: TGCAGCGTTGTCGGGACTCCATACACCGGGGAGCTGTTTTTT

size: -
V: TRBV5-6
J: TRBJ1-6
D: -
CDR3: CASSLASRSSYNSPLHF
DNA: TGTGCCAGCAGCTTGGCCAGCAGAAGCTCCTATAATTCACCCCTCCACTTT

size: -
V: TRBV5-1
J: TRBJ2-7
D: -
CDR3: CASSLEVGHEQYF
DNA: TGCGCCAGCAGCTTGGAGGTGGGGCACGAGCAGTACTTC

size: -
V: TRBV12-3/TRBV12-4
J: TRBJ2-1
D: -
CDR3: CASSLVGAYNEQFF
DNA: TGTGCCAGCAGTTTAGTGGGGGCCTACAATGAGCAGTTCTTC

size: -
V: TRBV20-1
J: TRBJ2-4
D: TRBD2
CDR3: CSARGPGSSGKNIQYF
DNA: TGCAGTGCTAGAGGCCCGGGGTCTAGCGGCAAAAACATTCAGTACTTC

size: -
V: TRBV25-1
J: TRBJ1-2
D: -
CDR3: CASSEIGYGYTF
DNA: TGTGCCAGCAGTGAAATAGGGTATGGCTACACCTTC

size: -
V: TRBV6-2/TRBV6-3
J: TRBJ2-7
D: -
CDR3: CASSRHGTLSSYEQYF
DNA: TGTGCCAGCAGTCGTCACGGGACTCTGAGCTCCTACGAGCAGTACTTC

size: few
V: TRBV29-1
J: TRBJ2-3
D: -
CDR3: CSTGRGTDTQYF
DNA: TGCAGCACCGGGCGGGGCACAGATACGCAGTATTTT

size: many
V: TRBV20-1
J: TRBJ2-3
D: TRBD2
CDR3: CSAGTSGTDTQYF
DNA: TGCAGTGCTGGGACTAGCGGCACAGATACGCAGTATTTT

size: -
V: TRBV5-5
J: TRBJ1-2
D: -
CDR3: CASSLGVPRRGYTF
DNA: TGTGCCAGCAGCTTGGGAGTGCCCCGGCGAGGCTACACCTTC

size: -
V: TRBV28
J: TRBJ2-5
D: -
CDR3: CASSLSRQYF
DNA: TGTGCCAGCAGTCTTTCAAGGCAGTACTTC

size: -
V: TRBV6-1
J: TRBJ2-7
D: -
CDR3: CASGWERGEFEQYF
DNA: TGTGCCAGCGGGTGGGAGAGGGGTGAATTCGAGCAGTACTTC

size: few
V: TRBV29-1
J: TRBJ2-1
D: -
CDR3: CSVEEHGGYNEQFF
DNA: TGCAGCGTTGAAGAGCACGGGGGTTACAATGAGCAGTTCTTC

size: few
V: TRBV4-2
J: TRBJ1-2
D: TRBD1
CDR3: CASSSIRQGDYGYTF
DNA: TGTGCCAGCAGTTCGATAAGACAGGGTGACTATGGCTACACCTTC